This T cell receptor (beta chain) was identified in a study of OX40 agonist ivuxolimab in advanced cancers. Study as a whole: Three patients showed partial responses: one hepatocellular carcinoma and two cutaneous melanoma cases. The study's findings and limits: With doses of 0.1 to 3.0 mg/kg, CD4+ and CD8+ blood T cells had undergone clonal expansion by week 6. Certain nonresponders likewise exhibited a low normalized T-cell clonal expansion.

V lost 0 bases and J 5 bases, leaving 13 bases between the germline ends. The germline CDR1 and CDR2 sequences are PRHDT and FYEKMQ (reference sequence). The CDR3 totals 16 residues. Regarding this clone: Its target is not known.

Profiling relied on immunoSEQ multiplex PCR, and the TCRdb table lists in-frame clones only, not all of them. The top ten hold around 10% of the sample, which has tens of thousands of clones, roughly 87% seen once. The receptor was derived from an adult with an advanced solid tumor such as melanoma, head and neck, liver or kidney cancer. The sample was CD4+ or CD8+ T cells sorted from blood, taken in a trial of the OX40 agonist ivuxolimab. J is TRBJ2-2 and V is TRBV13; no clear D gene. CDR3 amino acids: CASSLGLWRVTGELFF. CDR3 nucleotides: TGTGCCAGCAGCTTAGGCCTTTGGAGAGTTACCGGGGAGCTGTTTTTT.